Listed below are T cell receptor beta chains from one sample, sequenced in a study. TCRdb redid the calling of the reads with MiXCR, one entry per CDR3 protein. The table records 3,000 to 3,500 distinct CDR3 sequences, 9.8% of them present only once. Sequenced sample: CD4+ T cells from synovial fluid. Every receptor here comes from a human donor with rheumatoid arthritis. The CDR3 runs from the conserved cysteine through the conserved F or W. Each record gives: CDR3 DNA, CDR3 protein, D gene, clone size, J gene, V gene. A D gene is named only where the DNA matches it firmly. Clone size appears in some rows only: once, few, many, or a class for an expanded clone.

TGTGCCAGCGGCTCTTGGCGTGGAGATACGCAGTATTTT	CASGSWRGDTQYF	NA	many	TRBJ2-3	TRBV9
TGTGCCAGCAGCTTAGCGCCTGCAACTAATGAAAAACTGTTTTTT	CASSLAPATNEKLFF	NA	medium-sized	TRBJ1-4	TRBV7-2
TGCAGTGCTAGATTACCGGGACTAGGTTTCGACGAGCAGTACTTC	CSARLPGLGFDEQYF	TRBD2	medium-sized	TRBJ2-7	TRBV20-1
TGTGCCAGCGGGTCACTAGCGGGAGCTTCCTACGAGCAGTACTTC	CASGSLAGASYEQYF	TRBD2	medium-sized	TRBJ2-7	TRBV27
TGTGCCAGCAGCTTAGTCGCAGGGACAAACTACGAGCAGTACTTC	CASSLVAGTNYEQYF	NA	medium-sized	TRBJ2-7	TRBV7-2
TGTGCCAGCAGCAAAGGGGGTTTCCAAGAGACCCAGTACTTC	CASSKGGFQETQYF	NA	medium-sized	TRBJ2-5	TRBV7-2
TGCAGTGCTAGAGCAGGGGGAACCTACAATGAGCAGTTCTTC	CSARAGGTYNEQFF	TRBD1	large	TRBJ2-1	TRBV20-1
TGTGCCAGCAGCCAAGTGGCGGGAGGAGGTACCGGGGAGCTGTTTTTT	CASSQVAGGGTGELFF	TRBD2	medium-sized	TRBJ2-2	TRBV4-2
TGCAGCGTGGGGGGACAGGGTTATGGCTACACCTTC	CSVGGQGYGYTF	TRBD1	medium-sized	TRBJ1-2	TRBV29-1
TGTGCCAGCAGCCCCGGGACAGGTTCCTACGAGCAGTACTTC	CASSPGTGSYEQYF	TRBD1	medium-sized	TRBJ2-7	TRBV4-2
TGTGCCAGCAGCTTAGACGGACTAGCGGGAGCCTATGGGGAGACCCAGTACTTC	CASSLDGLAGAYGETQYF	TRBD2	large	TRBJ2-5	TRBV7-2
TGTGCCAGCAGACCCCGACAGGGGCTATATCAGCCCCAGCATTTT	CASRPRQGLYQPQHF	TRBD1	medium-sized	TRBJ1-5	TRBV2
TGCGCCAGCAGCCTGTTTGACAATGAGCAGTTCTTC	CASSLFDNEQFF	NA	few	TRBJ2-1	TRBV5-1
TGCAGTGCTAACGCGGGAGCTGGCGCAGATACGCAGTATTTT	CSANAGAGADTQYF	TRBD2	few	TRBJ2-3	TRBV20-1
TGTGCCAGCAGCTTTAGCGGGAGGGGCAATGAGCAGTTCTTC	CASSFSGRGNEQFF	TRBD2	medium-sized	TRBJ2-1	TRBV6-5
TGCGCCAGCAGCCGTGGAAGTCTCACAGATACGCAGTATTTT	CASSRGSLTDTQYF	NA	many	TRBJ2-3	TRBV4-3
TGTGCCAGCAGCTTGGATTGGCGGGAGAGGTACACCGGGGAGCTGTTTTTT	CASSLDWRERYTGELFF	TRBD2	many	TRBJ2-2	TRBV5-5
TGTGCCAGCAGCGCCCGACAGTGGAACACTGAAGCTTTCTTT	CASSARQWNTEAFF	NA	medium-sized	TRBJ1-1	TRBV2
TGTGCCAGCAGCTTGGGGCCTTTGGTCAGCAATCAGCCCCAGCATTTT	CASSLGPLVSNQPQHF	NA	medium-sized	TRBJ1-5	TRBV5-5
TGCGCCAGCAGCTTGGAGCTAGCGGGCCTTAGCACAGATACGCAGTATTTT	CASSLELAGLSTDTQYF	TRBD2	NA	TRBJ2-3	TRBV5-1
TGTGCCAGTAGTTGGGACGTAAATGAGCAGTTCTTC	CASSWDVNEQFF	NA	medium-sized	TRBJ2-1	TRBV19
TGTGCCAGCAGCCCAGGGCAGTACAATGAGCAGTTCTTC	CASSPGQYNEQFF	NA	medium-sized	TRBJ2-1	TRBV7-6
TGCGCCAGCAGCTTTTTGACAGGAAGATTGGACACTGAAGCTTTCTTT	CASSFLTGRLDTEAFF	NA	few	TRBJ1-1	TRBV5-1
TGCGCCAGCAGCTTGGGGCGAGCAACTAACACTGAAGCTTTCTTT	CASSLGRATNTEAFF	NA	medium-sized	TRBJ1-1	TRBV5-1
TGTGCCAGCAGCAAGAGCGGGAGGAACCTCTATGCCAAAAACATTCAGTACTTC	CASSKSGRNLYAKNIQYF	TRBD2	NA	TRBJ2-4	TRBV28
TGCAGTGCTAGATATACAGGGGACGAGACCCAGTACTTC	CSARYTGDETQYF	TRBD1	medium-sized	TRBJ2-5	TRBV20-1
TGTGCCAGCAGCTCTTCGGACAGATTCTACGAGCAGTACTTC	CASSSSDRFYEQYF	NA	many	TRBJ2-7	TRBV11-2
TGTGCCAGCAGTTTATTTGCCGGGGAGCTGTTTTTT	CASSLFAGELFF	NA	medium-sized	TRBJ2-2	TRBV28
TGCAGTGCTACCGCCACCGGGACAAGGGGGACTGAAGCTTTCTTT	CSATATGTRGTEAFF	NA	NA	TRBJ1-1	TRBV20-1
TGCAGTGCTATCGGGACAGGGGACTTCTATGGCTACACCTTC	CSAIGTGDFYGYTF	TRBD1	medium-sized	TRBJ1-2	TRBV20-1
TGCGCCAGCAGCTTGGATCAGGGCCCCTACGAGCAGTACTTC	CASSLDQGPYEQYF	NA	few	TRBJ2-7	TRBV5-1
TGCGCCAGCAGCTTGGGGGGGACAGGGGTCTACAATGAGCAGTTCTTC	CASSLGGTGVYNEQFF	TRBD1	large	TRBJ2-1	TRBV5-1
TGCAGCGTTGAAGATTCAGGGAGCAAAAACATTCAGTACTTC	CSVEDSGSKNIQYF	NA	large	TRBJ2-4	TRBV29-1
TGCGCCAGCAGCAGGAACAGGGCCCAAGAGACCCAGTACTTC	CASSRNRAQETQYF	NA	many	TRBJ2-5	TRBV5-1
TGCAGTGCTAGTTCCGGAGGCGAAGAGACCCAGTACTTC	CSASSGGEETQYF	NA	medium-sized	TRBJ2-5	TRBV20-1
TGTGCCAGCAGTTACTTGGGCACTGAAGCTTTCTTT	CASSYLGTEAFF	NA	NA	TRBJ1-1	TRBV6-5
TGCAGTCGCCTAGCGGACTCCTCCAGCACAGATACGCAGTATTTT	CSRLADSSSTDTQYF	TRBD2	many	TRBJ2-3	TRBV20-1
TGTGCTAGTGGTCATTTGGGCACTGAAGCTTTCTTT	CASGHLGTEAFF	NA	once	TRBJ1-1	TRBV12-5
TGTGCCAGCAGACCGCTGCAACCGGGACAGGGTGAAGAGACCCAGTACTTC	CASRPLQPGQGEETQYF	TRBD1	few	TRBJ2-5	TRBV28
TGCAGCGTCTGGCAGATGAACTATGGCTACACCTTC	CSVWQMNYGYTF	NA	medium-sized	TRBJ1-2	TRBV29-1
TGCAGCGTTGCCAGGACTAGCGTTGGAGAGACCCAGTACTTC	CSVARTSVGETQYF	TRBD2	medium-sized	TRBJ2-5	TRBV29-1
TGTGCCAGCAGCTTAATACTGGGACAGGGGGAGTACTTC	CASSLILGQGEYF	TRBD1	medium-sized	TRBJ2-4	TRBV7-2
TGTGCCACCAGCAGATCGACAGGGCAGGAGGTTGAGCAGTTCTTC	CATSRSTGQEVEQFF	TRBD1	few	TRBJ2-1	TRBV15
TGCAGTGCTAAAGTCCTGGGGGGCACAGATACGCAGTATTTT	CSAKVLGGTDTQYF	NA	few	TRBJ2-3	TRBV20-1
TGTGCCAGCAGCTTAGATTCGGTAAACATTCAGTACTTC	CASSLDSVNIQYF	NA	few	TRBJ2-4	TRBV7-2
TGCGCCAGCAGCTTCCTTTCTAGGCGAGAGGCGTCCTACAATGAGCAGTTCTTC	CASSFLSRREASYNEQFF	NA	medium-sized	TRBJ2-1	TRBV5-1
TGTGCCAGCAGCTTAACAGCGAGCACCGGGGAGCTGTTTTTT	CASSLTASTGELFF	NA	medium-sized	TRBJ2-2	TRBV7-2
TGTGCCATCAGTGGTGAGAGCTCCTACGAGCAGTACTTC	CAISGESSYEQYF	NA	medium-sized	TRBJ2-7	TRBV10-3
TGCGCCAGCAGCCACGATGGGAATCAAGGGGGCCGGAGAAATGGCTACACCTTC	CASSHDGNQGGRRNGYTF	TRBD1	NA	TRBJ1-2	TRBV4-1
TGCAGTGCCGGCCTTAGGGGGCAAGAGACCCAGTACTTC	CSAGLRGQETQYF	NA	medium-sized	TRBJ2-5	TRBV20-1